This T cell receptor (beta chain) was captured in a study of T cells in Graves' hyperthyroidism and ophthalmopathy. Study at large: At initial diagnosis, before any treatment had begun, peripheral blood was obtained. Study conclusions and caveats: Ophthalmopathy stood apart from stable hyperthyroidism in a 13 V-J model. Most clonotypes expanded in thyroid above 0.001 were likewise present in blood.

Amplification targeted TCR beta CDR3 regions from RNA transcripts. First-round RT-PCR with HTBI primers amplified the TCR CDR3 region. Via MiXCR, TCRdb re-called the multiplex PCR reads, giving one row per CDR3 protein. The sample includes roughly 420,000 distinct CDR3 sequences, less than 20% of them seen just once. Based on clinical symptoms, serum thyroxine and TRAb, thyroid ultrasound and orbital computed tomography, diagnoses were reached. This clonotype was observed at least ten times. What it binds is not known. The sequence was collected from a woman between 18 and 29 years old with Graves' hyperthyroidism. The sequencing input was blood.

The DNA of the CDR3 is TGTGCCAGCACCCCGGACAGGTTGGAAGGCATTCAGTACTTC. Protein: CASTPDRLEGIQYF. The chain employs TRBV7-8 and TRBJ2-4; 7 bases line up with TRBD1. Germline CDR1 SGHVS, CDR2 FQNEAQ. V shed 7 bases and J 9 bases; nucleotides not matched to a gene: 12. This CDR3 is 14 amino acids long.